The rows below give T cell receptor beta chains drawn from one sample of a study of T-cell memory formation after mild COVID-19. TCRdb called the 5' RACE reads again in MiXCR, with one record for every CDR3 protein. This repertoire shows almost 350,000 distinct CDR3 sequences, under 25% found once; its top ten account for 21%. Source material: PBMCs or a T cell subset sorted from them (not recorded which). Every receptor here comes from a man younger than 35 who had mild COVID-19 (a few samples of this study predate the infection). Cell type and time point are not known. Each CDR3 is given with its conserved first and last residue. A D gene is named only where the DNA matches it firmly. Clone size is stated in some rows and not others, as once, few, many or a class when expanded.

V gene: TRBV7-2
clone size: .
J gene: TRBJ2-7
D gene: .
CDR3 protein: CASTQGPFSYEQYF
CDR3 DNA: TGTGCCAGCACCCAGGGGCCCTTCAGCTACGAGCAGTACTTC

V gene: TRBV19
clone size: .
J gene: TRBJ1-2
D gene: .
CDR3 protein: CASRQDGETNYGYTF
CDR3 DNA: TGTGCCAGTAGACAAGACGGGGAAACTAACTATGGCTACACCTTC

V gene: TRBV28
clone size: .
J gene: TRBJ2-1
D gene: TRBD2
CDR3 protein: CASSYPGGRQRFF
CDR3 DNA: TGTGCCAGCAGTTACCCGGGGGGGCGTCAACGGTTCTTC

V gene: TRBV7-6
clone size: few
J gene: TRBJ2-3
D gene: TRBD1
CDR3 protein: CASSLRGQGSTDTQYF
CDR3 DNA: TGTGCCAGCAGCTTAAGGGGACAGGGAAGCACAGATACGCAGTATTTT

V gene: TRBV5-1
clone size: many
J gene: TRBJ1-4
D gene: .
CDR3 protein: CASSVRGDEKLFF
CDR3 DNA: TGCGCCAGCAGCGTCCGGGGCGATGAAAAACTGTTTTTT

V gene: TRBV6-2/TRBV6-3
clone size: .
J gene: TRBJ1-1
D gene: .
CDR3 protein: CASTDRYGTSEAFF
CDR3 DNA: TGTGCCAGCACCGACAGGTACGGAACGTCTGAAGCTTTCTTT

V gene: TRBV7-9
clone size: .
J gene: TRBJ2-3
D gene: .
CDR3 protein: CASSYTDSQADTQYF
CDR3 DNA: TGTGCCAGCAGCTATACGGACTCACAGGCAGATACGCAGTATTTT

V gene: TRBV10-3
clone size: .
J gene: TRBJ2-2
D gene: .
CDR3 protein: CAISDPGQKNTGELFF
CDR3 DNA: TGTGCCATCAGTGATCCCGGACAGAAGAACACCGGGGAGCTGTTTTTT

V gene: TRBV7-9
clone size: .
J gene: TRBJ2-5
D gene: .
CDR3 protein: CASSLIPGTGETQYF
CDR3 DNA: TGTGCCAGCAGCTTAATTCCAGGGACGGGAGAGACCCAGTACTTC

V gene: TRBV12-3/TRBV12-4
clone size: .
J gene: TRBJ2-7
D gene: TRBD1
CDR3 protein: CASRGDRDEQYF
CDR3 DNA: TGTGCCAGCAGAGGGGACAGGGACGAGCAGTACTTC

V gene: TRBV7-9
clone size: few
J gene: TRBJ2-3
D gene: TRBD2
CDR3 protein: CASSQPPGTSGGADTQYF
CDR3 DNA: TGTGCCAGCAGCCAGCCTCCGGGGACTAGCGGGGGCGCAGATACGCAGTATTTT

V gene: TRBV5-1
clone size: few
J gene: TRBJ1-6
D gene: .
CDR3 protein: CASRVSSYNSPLHF
CDR3 DNA: TGCGCCAGCAGGGTGAGCTCCTATAATTCACCCCTCCACTTT

V gene: TRBV24-1
clone size: many
J gene: TRBJ2-1
D gene: .
CDR3 protein: CATSDLGGDTYNEQFF
CDR3 DNA: TGTGCCACCAGTGATTTAGGAGGGGACACCTACAATGAGCAGTTCTTC

V gene: TRBV4-2
clone size: few
J gene: TRBJ2-6
D gene: TRBD2
CDR3 protein: CASSQEGSGAGANVLTF
CDR3 DNA: TGTGCCAGCAGCCAAGAAGGTAGCGGGGCTGGGGCCAACGTCCTGACTTTC

V gene: TRBV20-1
clone size: few
J gene: TRBJ2-1
D gene: TRBD2
CDR3 protein: CSARLRGDAYNEQFF
CDR3 DNA: TGCAGTGCTAGGTTACGGGGGGACGCCTACAATGAGCAGTTCTTC

V gene: TRBV9
clone size: .
J gene: TRBJ1-1
D gene: .
CDR3 protein: CASSSVDSKAFF
CDR3 DNA: TGTGCCAGCAGCTCAGTCGACAGTAAAGCTTTCTTT

V gene: TRBV18
clone size: .
J gene: TRBJ1-1
D gene: TRBD1
CDR3 protein: CASSPPAGGNTEAFF
CDR3 DNA: TGTGCCAGCTCACCACCGGCAGGGGGGAACACTGAAGCTTTCTTT

V gene: TRBV6-2/TRBV6-3
clone size: few
J gene: TRBJ1-2
D gene: TRBD1
CDR3 protein: CASSPCGARGPYYGYTF
CDR3 DNA: TGTGCCAGCAGTCCCTGTGGGGCCAGGGGGCCGTATTATGGCTACACCTTC

V gene: TRBV7-9
clone size: few
J gene: TRBJ1-2
D gene: .
CDR3 protein: CASSLILPADGESRGYTF
CDR3 DNA: TGTGCCAGCAGCTTAATTTTGCCCGCGGACGGTGAATCGCGGGGCTACACCTTC

V gene: TRBV20-1
clone size: few
J gene: TRBJ2-5
D gene: .
CDR3 protein: CSATGRETQYF
CDR3 DNA: TGCAGTGCTACGGGGAGGGAGACCCAGTACTTC

V gene: TRBV7-9
clone size: .
J gene: TRBJ2-1
D gene: TRBD2
CDR3 protein: CASSLVASGSSYNEQFF
CDR3 DNA: TGTGCCAGCAGCTTAGTGGCTAGCGGGAGCTCCTACAATGAGCAGTTCTTC

V gene: TRBV4-1
clone size: .
J gene: TRBJ1-5
D gene: TRBD1
CDR3 protein: CASRRNRDSYQPQHF
CDR3 DNA: TGCGCCAGCAGACGAAACCGGGACAGCTATCAGCCCCAGCATTTT

V gene: TRBV4-1
clone size: .
J gene: TRBJ2-6
D gene: TRBD1
CDR3 protein: CASSTGTGSSGANVLTF
CDR3 DNA: TGCGCCAGCAGCACCGGGACAGGCAGCTCTGGGGCCAACGTCCTGACTTTC

V gene: TRBV20-1
clone size: .
J gene: TRBJ1-2
D gene: .
CDR3 protein: CSARQTTNYGYTF
CDR3 DNA: TGCAGTGCGCGACAGACAACTAACTATGGCTACACCTTC